This TCR beta chain was profiled in a study of cytomegalovirus exposure and HLA in healthy donors. At the level of the study: The 100 million to 120 million unique TCR beta sequences, from about 170 million T cells, were found by an earlier analysis. Clustering assigned approximately 78% of the approximately 430 genotyped donors to the Caucasian-associated ancestry cluster.

This clone occurred a few times. Its antigen is undetermined. The study, taken as a whole, reports: The authors later found TCR association rates varying by HLA locus, with DRB1 most and HLA-C fewest.

The germline gives CDR1 SEHNR, CDR2 FQNEAQ (reference sequence). Deletions cut 1 base from V and 3 bases from J, with 9 bases between. CDR3 size: 14 residues. This PCR relied on a set of 60 Vbeta primers and 13 Jbeta primers. Repertoires were generated with immunoSEQ multiplex PCR, while TCRdb's copy carries only in-frame clones and drops some. The table has about 160,000 clones, around 79% seen once. The rearrangement uses TRBV7-9 and TRBJ1-2, with D unclear. Sequencing input: PBMCs. The receptor comes from a man in his fifties or sixties in good health and CMV-seropositive. This CDR3 is CASSLDPGDYGYTF. The CDR3 DNA is TGTGCCAGCAGCTTAGACCCGGGAGACTATGGCTACACCTTC.